The clone carrying this TCR beta chain has just a few counts. The antigen remains unidentified. Each CDR3 protein gets one entry after TCRdb re-called the reads with MiXCR. Of approximately 500,000 distinct CDR3 sequences listed, around 27% are singletons. Germline values: CDR1 SEHNR, CDR2 FQNEAQ (reference sequence). This CDR3 has 14 residues. V lost 2 bases to trimming and J lost 6 bases, with 14 bases between them. The data are from a study of T cell repertoires in cytomegalovirus infection. General study findings and limits: Using cumulative public TCR beta family frequency, the authors identified those who carried CMV together with the relevant HLA. There were HLA-C-restricted CMV-specific TCR beta clonotypes dominating the ex vivo response.

This TCR was sampled from a human donor in good health (CMV status not recorded). Some clones in this sample may be carry-over from other donors' samples. This chain joins TRBV7-9 and TRBJ2-7, with a tentative D call TRBD2 (5 bases). Sequenced input: PBMCs. Here the CDR3 reads CASSLTDPGGEQYF. CDR3 nucleotide sequence: TGTGCCAGCAGCTTAACGGACCCAGGAGGCGAGCAGTACTTC.